This note documents a single T cell receptor (beta chain) sequence. The antigen remains undetermined. Germline CDR1 reads MNHNS; CDR2 reads SASEGT. This CDR3 has 17 amino acids. The V and J ends lost 1 base and 8 bases respectively, with 20 bases between them. Healthy individuals who donated bone marrow served as the donors. This specimen belongs to a study of cytomegalovirus exposure and HLA in healthy donors. Study-level findings and limits: Relative to the roughly 640-donor mean, N-insertions were reportedly fewer in an Asian-associated ancestry cluster in a later analysis. An analysis was carried out at a later point. It showed that HLA-associated TCR beta chains were more clonally expanded than equally common non-associated chains.

Use of 60 Vbeta and 13 Jbeta primers characterized the PCR. The method was immunoSEQ multiplex PCR; TCRdb's version includes in-frame clones alone and lacks a portion of them. The sample holds around 200,000 clones, approximately 86% seen once. This sequence originates from a woman aged 25 to 39 in good health and CMV-seronegative. The sample taken for sequencing was PBMCs. This chain connects TRBV6-1 to TRBJ1-4; D is unclear. In DNA form, the CDR3 reads TGTGCCAGCAGTGAAGAGCAGTTGGAGGGCCGAGGCGAAAAACTGTTTTTT. Its translation is CASSEEQLEGRGEKLFF.